This T cell receptor (beta chain) derives from a study of T cells in Graves' hyperthyroidism and ophthalmopathy. Whole-study findings and limits: Researchers found most expanded thyroid clonotypes above 0.001 in blood as well.

RNA transcripts gave rise to amplified TCR beta CDR3 regions. RT-PCR in the first round (using the HTBI primer set) targeted the TCR CDR3. TCRdb recomputed calls from the multiplex PCR reads with MiXCR, one row per CDR3 protein. The table shows a few hundred thousand distinct CDR3 sequences, with about a sixth occurring only once. CDR1 is MNHNY, CDR2 SVGAGI, per germline (reference sequence). CDR3 size: 17 residues. Trimming took 2 bases from V and 4 from J; bases not matched to a gene: 7. This clonotype was observed at least ten times. No antigen is known for it. The sequence was obtained from a woman in her twenties or thirties with Graves' hyperthyroidism. V usage is TRBV6-6 and J usage is TRBJ2-3; TRBD2 agrees at 12 bases. Sequenced material: blood. The CDR3 DNA reads as TGTGCCAGCAGTTACGGGGCTAGCGGGAGGGCCCCAGATACGCAGTATTTT. This gives the protein CASSYGASGRAPDTQYF.